Listed below are T cell receptor beta chains from one sample, sequenced in a study of blood T cells in healthy people across ages. TCRdb fed the 5' RACE reads into MiXCR, producing one record per CDR3 protein. Among 600,000 to 850,000 distinct CDR3 sequences listed, approximately 25% were seen once. This same sample was also taken into another study, of T cells of mothers and their children.

The sample was blood. The origin of the receptors is a boy under 18 in good health. Each CDR3 is given with its conserved first and last residue. Fields, in order: D gene, clone size, V gene, J gene, CDR3 DNA, CDR3 protein. The D gene is left open where the match is weak. Part of the rows lack a size; the others show once, few, many or a class for expanded clones.

>-|-|TRBV7-9|TRBJ2-7
TGTGCCAGCAGCCAGGACGTTCGCTACGAGCAGTACTTC
CASSQDVRYEQYF
>-|-|TRBV12-3/TRBV12-4|TRBJ1-4
TGTGCCAGCAGTCGCCCCCCGGGACCGAGAAATGAAAAACTGTTTTTT
CASSRPPGPRNEKLFF
>-|-|TRBV28|TRBJ1-6
TGTGCCAGCAGTTTACCGCAACACGGTAATTCACCCCTCCACTTT
CASSLPQHGNSPLHF
>TRBD1|-|TRBV13|TRBJ1-6
TGTGCCAGCAGCTTTCACGACAGGGGGAATTCACCCCTCCACTTT
CASSFHDRGNSPLHF
>TRBD1|-|TRBV7-2|TRBJ2-1
TGTGCCAGCAGCACGGACAGGGTTTATGTCACTGAGCAGTTCTTC
CASSTDRVYVTEQFF
>TRBD1|few|TRBV6-2/TRBV6-3|TRBJ2-1
TGTGCCAGCAGTTACCTGACAGGGTTGAATGAGCAGTTCTTC
CASSYLTGLNEQFF
>-|many|TRBV29-1|TRBJ2-5
TGCAGCGTTGACGGGAGTGGAGAGACCCAGTACTTC
CSVDGSGETQYF
>-|-|TRBV29-1|TRBJ2-5
TGCAGCGTACCAGGAGTAGGGGTGACCCAGTACTTC
CSVPGVGVTQYF
>TRBD2|-|TRBV5-6|TRBJ2-7
TGTGCCAGCAGCCATGGGACGGGGGGCTCCTACGAGCAGTACTTC
CASSHGTGGSYEQYF
>-|few|TRBV18|TRBJ2-7
TGTGCCAGCTCACCACCGTCCAGAGCAGCCTACGAGCAGTACTTC
CASSPPSRAAYEQYF
>-|-|TRBV4-3|TRBJ1-5
TGCGCCAGCAGCCAAGAGCCTGATCAGCCCCAGCATTTT
CASSQEPDQPQHF
>-|few|TRBV6-2/TRBV6-3|TRBJ2-2
TGTGCCAGCAGTAAAGGGGATGACACCGGGGAGCTGTTTTTT
CASSKGDDTGELFF
>-|-|TRBV19|TRBJ2-7
TGTGCCAGTAGTATAGGAGACATCTCCTACGAGCAGTACTTC
CASSIGDISYEQYF
>-|-|TRBV27|TRBJ1-5
TGTGCCAGCAGTTCGATAAGGGGATTCGTTCAGCCCCAGCATTTT
CASSSIRGFVQPQHF
>TRBD1|-|TRBV29-1|TRBJ2-5
TGCAGCGTTGAAGACTGGGACAGAGCGAATCTCCAAGAGACCCAGTACTTC
CSVEDWDRANLQETQYF
>TRBD2|-|TRBV20-1|TRBJ2-1
TGCAGTGGAGAGATCGGCGGGGGGGCGTACAATGAGCAGTTCTTC
CSGEIGGGAYNEQFF
>TRBD1|-|TRBV4-1|TRBJ1-1
TGCGCCAGCAGCCAAGAGGGTGGGACAGGCACTGAAGCTTTCTTT
CASSQEGGTGTEAFF
>-|-|TRBV7-2|TRBJ2-2
TGTGCCAGCAGCTTATTAGGGGGGGACACCGGGGAGCTGTTTTTT
CASSLLGGDTGELFF
>-|-|TRBV27|TRBJ2-1
TGTGCCAGCAGTTTATCCCCTTTCAGCTCCTACAATGAGCAGTTCTTC
CASSLSPFSSYNEQFF
>-|-|TRBV7-9|TRBJ1-2
TGTGCCAGCAGCCTTGGGATTACTCCTAACTATGGCTACACCTTC
CASSLGITPNYGYTF
>-|-|TRBV5-1|TRBJ2-7
TGCGCCAGCAGCTTGGAGGCAGCTAGGGACGAGCAGTACTTC
CASSLEAARDEQYF
>-|few|TRBV7-2|TRBJ2-7
TGTGCCAGCAGCTTAGTTCAGGGGATAACCTACGAGCAGTACTTC
CASSLVQGITYEQYF
>-|-|TRBV5-1|TRBJ2-5
TGCGCCAGCAGCTTGGTCTTCGGACAGCCAAAAGAGACCCAGTACTTC
CASSLVFGQPKETQYF
>-|-|TRBV5-1|TRBJ1-1
TGCGCCAGCAGCTTGGAGGGGGATATTAACACTGAAGCTTTCTTT
CASSLEGDINTEAFF
>TRBD2|few|TRBV6-5|TRBJ2-3
TGTGCCAGCAGTTACTCGATCGGAGTAGCGGGGTCCCCACCCGCGCAGTATTTT
CASSYSIGVAGSPPAQYF
>TRBD2|-|TRBV3-1|TRBJ2-5
TGTGCCAGCAGCCAAGCAGGTTTTCGGCTAGCGGATCAAGAGACCCAGTACTTC
CASSQAGFRLADQETQYF
>-|-|TRBV5-1|TRBJ2-5
TGCGCCAGCAGCTTGGAGGGGATTGAAGGGACCCAGTACTTC
CASSLEGIEGTQYF
>-|-|TRBV7-2|TRBJ1-1
TGTGCCAGCAGCCGTCAGGAGAACACTGGAGCTTTCTTT
CASSRQENTGAFF
>TRBD2|-|TRBV28|TRBJ2-7
TGTGCCAGCAGGAAATCTCGAGGCGGGAGCGGTATCCTCGAGCAGTACTTC
CASRKSRGGSGILEQYF
>-|few|TRBV15|TRBJ1-5
TGTGCCACCAGCAGAGAATGGGGGTTGGAGAATCAGCCCCAGCATTTT
CATSREWGLENQPQHF
>-|few|TRBV29-1|TRBJ1-2
TGCAGCGTTGAGTTCTTGGCGGGAGCTAACTATGGCTACACCTTC
CSVEFLAGANYGYTF
>-|-|TRBV20-1|TRBJ1-2
TGCAGTGCTAGAGATCGGCGGTGGAACTATGGCTACACCTTC
CSARDRRWNYGYTF
>-|few|TRBV29-1|TRBJ2-7
TGCAGCGTTGGGGGACATGGATTCTACGAGCAGTACTTC
CSVGGHGFYEQYF
>-|-|TRBV7-2|TRBJ1-4
TGTGCCAGCAGCTTAGGGATCCGCGAAAAACTGTTTTTT
CASSLGIREKLFF
>-|-|TRBV7-3|TRBJ2-1
TGTGCCAGCAGCTTGGGGCAGGGTGGGTATGAGCAGTTCTTC
CASSLGQGGYEQFF
>-|-|TRBV13|TRBJ2-5
TGTGCCAGCAGCTCGGAAGGTAGTGCCCAGTACTTC
CASSSEGSAQYF
>-|few|TRBV29-1|TRBJ2-1
TGCAGCGTTGCGGCCCCCGCAAGTGAGCAGTTCTTC
CSVAAPASEQFF
>-|few|TRBV24-1|TRBJ2-1
TGTGCCACCAGTGACTCCGGGACCGCTTGGGAGCAGTTCTTC
CATSDSGTAWEQFF
>TRBD2|many|TRBV20-1|TRBJ2-7
TGCAGTGCTAGAGGGACTAGCGACTACGAGCAGTACTTC
CSARGTSDYEQYF
>-|-|TRBV28|TRBJ2-2
TGTGCCAGCCGCACCGGGGGGACAGGCGACACCGGGGAGCTGTTTTTT
CASRTGGTGDTGELFF
>-|few|TRBV27|TRBJ1-5
TGTGCCAGCAGTTACGGGGGTGGGCAGCCCCAGCATTTT
CASSYGGGQPQHF
>-|few|TRBV7-2|TRBJ2-7
TGTGCCAGCAGTTTAATCTTACAGGGGGGGGAGCAGTACTTC
CASSLILQGGEQYF
>-|-|TRBV5-1|TRBJ2-1
TGTGCCAGCTCACCGGAGGGGAATGAGCAGTTCTTC
CASSPEGNEQFF
>TRBD1|-|TRBV29-1|TRBJ2-7
TGCAGCGTTGAGGTTTCGGTGGGGGACAGGGAATTC
CSVEVSVGDREF
>-|few|TRBV11-3|TRBJ2-6
TGTGCCAGCAGCTTAGGCCTTAACGGCGTCCTGACTTTC
CASSLGLNGVLTF